The T cell receptor beta chain under discussion was sequenced for a study of blood T cells in healthy people across ages. This clonotype was counted a few times. Its cognate antigen is unknown. Germline V CDR1 and CDR2: MNHNY, SVGAGI (reference sequence). V shed 6 bases and J shed 5 bases, with 14 bases lying between them. This CDR3 has 14 residues. Findings and limits, study-wide: Expanded clonotype changes were possibly confounded by unknown donor CMV status.

Primed by a sample-barcoded 5' primer and a J-beta primer mix, a second PCR proceeded for 7 to 11 cycles. MiXCR, applied by TCRdb to the 5' RACE reads, yields one record per CDR3 protein. The top ten hold less than 9.5% of the sample, which has some 1.7 million distinct CDR3 sequences, about 28% seen once. Sequencing input: blood. This sequence originates from a woman younger than 45 in good health. The chain links TRBV6-6 to TRBJ1-5; D remains ambiguous. The DNA for the CDR3 is TGTGCCAGCAGGGATCCTCCAGTCGATCAGCCCCAGCATTTT. Protein product: CASRDPPVDQPQHF.